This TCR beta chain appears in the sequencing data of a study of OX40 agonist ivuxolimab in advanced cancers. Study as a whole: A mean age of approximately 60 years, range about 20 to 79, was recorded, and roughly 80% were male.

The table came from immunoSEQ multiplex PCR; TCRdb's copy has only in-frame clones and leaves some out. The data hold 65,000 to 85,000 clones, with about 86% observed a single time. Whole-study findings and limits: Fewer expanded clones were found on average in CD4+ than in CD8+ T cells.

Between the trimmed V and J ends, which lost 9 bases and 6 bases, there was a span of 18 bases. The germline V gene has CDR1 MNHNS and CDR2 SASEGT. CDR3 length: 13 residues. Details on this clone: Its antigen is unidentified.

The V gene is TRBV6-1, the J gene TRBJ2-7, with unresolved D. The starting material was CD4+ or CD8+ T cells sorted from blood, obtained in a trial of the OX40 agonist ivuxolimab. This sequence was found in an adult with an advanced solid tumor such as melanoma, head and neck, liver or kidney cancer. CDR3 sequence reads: CASLGPFGLEQYF. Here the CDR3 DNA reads TGTGCCAGTTTAGGGCCCTTTGGGCTCGAGCAGTACTTC.